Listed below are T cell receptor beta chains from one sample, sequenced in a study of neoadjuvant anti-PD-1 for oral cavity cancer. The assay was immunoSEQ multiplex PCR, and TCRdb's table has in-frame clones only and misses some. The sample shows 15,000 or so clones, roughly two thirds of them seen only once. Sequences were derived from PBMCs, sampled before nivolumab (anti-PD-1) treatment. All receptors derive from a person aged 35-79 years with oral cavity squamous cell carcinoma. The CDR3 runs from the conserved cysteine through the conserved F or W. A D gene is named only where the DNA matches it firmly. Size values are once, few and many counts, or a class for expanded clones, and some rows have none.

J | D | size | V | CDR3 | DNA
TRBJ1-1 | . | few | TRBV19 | CASTPRTLRQNTEAFF | TGTGCCAGTACTCCAAGAACCCTTAGACAGAACACTGAAGCTTTCTTT
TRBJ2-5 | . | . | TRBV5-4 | CASSPWTGETQYF | TGTGCCAGCAGCCCCTGGACCGGGGAGACCCAGTACTTC
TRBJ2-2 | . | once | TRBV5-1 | CASTRTGTQTGELFF | TGCGCCAGCACCAGAACCGGGACACAGACCGGGGAGCTGTTTTTT
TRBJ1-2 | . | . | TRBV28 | CASTANGRGYTF | TGTGCCAGCACCGCGAATGGGAGAGGCTACACCTTC
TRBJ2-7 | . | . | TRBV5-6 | CASSLTVLPYEQYF | TGTGCCAGCAGCTTGACAGTCCTCCCCTACGAGCAGTACTTC
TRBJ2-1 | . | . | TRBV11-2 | CASIKGGGGYNEQFF | TGTGCCAGCATCAAAGGGGGGGGCGGCTACAATGAGCAGTTCTTC
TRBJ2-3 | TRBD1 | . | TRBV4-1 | CASSQGQGVETDTQYF | TGCGCCAGCAGCCAAGGACAGGGGGTCGAGACAGATACGCAGTATTTT
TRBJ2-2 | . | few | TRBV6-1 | CASPPGGDTGELFF | TGTGCCAGCCCCCCAGGGGGGGACACCGGGGAGCTGTTTTTT
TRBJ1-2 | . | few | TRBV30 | CAWRPWAVYGYTF | TGTGCCTGGAGACCGTGGGCGGTCTATGGCTACACCTTC
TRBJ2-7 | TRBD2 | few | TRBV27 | CASRDLSGKYEQYF | TGTGCCAGCAGAGATCTTAGCGGGAAGTACGAGCAGTACTTC
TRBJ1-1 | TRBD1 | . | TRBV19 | CATSTGTNTEAFF | TGTGCCACGTCGACAGGGACGAACACTGAAGCTTTCTTT
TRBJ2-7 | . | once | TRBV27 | CASNRGRSSYEQYF | TGTGCCAGCAACCGAGGACGGAGCTCCTACGAGCAGTACTTC
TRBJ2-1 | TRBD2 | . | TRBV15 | CATSREGGRWNEQFF | TGTGCCACCAGCAGAGAGGGCGGGAGATGGAATGAGCAGTTCTTC
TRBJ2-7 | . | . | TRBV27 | CASSLTEGRYEQYF | TGTGCCAGCAGTTTAACGGAGGGGAGATACGAGCAGTACTTC
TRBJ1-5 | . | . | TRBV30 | CAWSSGTINQPQHF | TGTGCCTGGAGTTCCGGGACAATCAATCAGCCCCAGCATTTT
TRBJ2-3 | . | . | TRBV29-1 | CSVVFDTQYF | TGCAGCGTTGTTTTCGATACGCAGTATTTT
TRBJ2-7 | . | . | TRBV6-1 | CASSATYEQYF | TGTGCCAGCAGTGCCACCTACGAGCAGTACTTC
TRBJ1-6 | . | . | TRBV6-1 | CASSGRTDNSPLHF | TGTGCCAGCAGTGGAAGGACCGATAATTCACCCCTCCACTTT
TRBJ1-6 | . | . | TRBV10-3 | CAISDREGRNSPLHF | TGTGCCATCAGTGATAGGGAGGGCCGGAATTCACCCCTCCACTTT
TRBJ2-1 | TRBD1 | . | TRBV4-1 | CASRRTGSNEQFF | TGCGCCAGCAGACGGACAGGGTCGAATGAGCAGTTCTTC
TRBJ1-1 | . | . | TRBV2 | CASSEREGAEAFF | TGTGCCAGCAGTGAACGTGAAGGGGCTGAAGCTTTCTTT
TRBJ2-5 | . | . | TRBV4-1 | CASSQIGTGFGTQYF | TGCGCCAGCAGCCAAATAGGAACAGGGTTTGGGACCCAGTACTTC
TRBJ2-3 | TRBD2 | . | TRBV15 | CATSRDLSGSGADTQYF | TGTGCCACCAGCAGAGATCTGAGCGGGAGTGGGGCAGATACGCAGTATTTT
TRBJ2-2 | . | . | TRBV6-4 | CASSVGGDTGELFF | TGTGCCAGCAGTGTTGGCGGGGACACCGGGGAGCTGTTTTTT